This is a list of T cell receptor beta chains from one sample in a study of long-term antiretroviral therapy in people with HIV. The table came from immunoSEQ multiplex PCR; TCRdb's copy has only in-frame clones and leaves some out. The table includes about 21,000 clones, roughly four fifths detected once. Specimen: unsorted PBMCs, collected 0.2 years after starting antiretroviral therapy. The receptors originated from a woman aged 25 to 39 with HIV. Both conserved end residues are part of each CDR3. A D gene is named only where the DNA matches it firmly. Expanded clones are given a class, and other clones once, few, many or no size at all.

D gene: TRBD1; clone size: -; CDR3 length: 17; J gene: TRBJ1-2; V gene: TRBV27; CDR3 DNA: TGTGCCAGCAGTTTTGCAGGACAGGGGAGAGGTAGCTATGGCTACACCTTC; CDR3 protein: CASSFAGQGRGSYGYTF
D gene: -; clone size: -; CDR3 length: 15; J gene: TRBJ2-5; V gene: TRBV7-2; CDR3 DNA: TGTGCCAGCAGCTTAGCCCTAGACAGCATGGAGACCCAGTACTTC; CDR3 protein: CASSLALDSMETQYF
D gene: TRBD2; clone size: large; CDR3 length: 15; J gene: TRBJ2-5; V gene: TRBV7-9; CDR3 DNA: TGTGCCAGCAGCTTGATGGGGAGGGGTGAAGAGACCCAGTACTTC; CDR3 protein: CASSLMGRGEETQYF
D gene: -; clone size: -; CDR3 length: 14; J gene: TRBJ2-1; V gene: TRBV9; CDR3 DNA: TGTGCCAGCAGCGTGAGTCCGCTCTACAATGAGCAGTTCTTC; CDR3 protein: CASSVSPLYNEQFF
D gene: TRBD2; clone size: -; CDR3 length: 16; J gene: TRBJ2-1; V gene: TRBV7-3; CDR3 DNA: TGTGCCAGCAGCTTGGGTCAACTAGCGGGGGGCCATGAGCAGTTCTTC; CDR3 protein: CASSLGQLAGGHEQFF
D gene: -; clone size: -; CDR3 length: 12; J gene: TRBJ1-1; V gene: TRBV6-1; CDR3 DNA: TGTGCCACCATTCACGGGAGCACTGAAGCTTTCTTT; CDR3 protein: CATIHGSTEAFF
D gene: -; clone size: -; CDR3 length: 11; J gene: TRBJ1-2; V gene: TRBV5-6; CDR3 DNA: TGTGCCAGCAGCTTGTTGGGGACAAAGACCTTC; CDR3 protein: CASSLLGTKTF
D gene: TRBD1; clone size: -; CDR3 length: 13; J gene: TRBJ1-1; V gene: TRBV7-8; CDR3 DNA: TGTGCCAGCAGCTTAGGCCAGGGGGTTGAAGCTTTCTTT; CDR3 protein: CASSLGQGVEAFF
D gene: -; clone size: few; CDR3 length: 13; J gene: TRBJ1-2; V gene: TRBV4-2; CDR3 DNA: TGTGCCAGCAGCCAAGATCCTCTTTATGGCTACACCTTC; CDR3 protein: CASSQDPLYGYTF
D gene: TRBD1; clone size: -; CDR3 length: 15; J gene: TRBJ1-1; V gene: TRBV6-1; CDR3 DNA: TGTGCCAGCGAGGGTGGGGGGACAGGTGACACTGAAGCTTTCTTT; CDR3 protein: CASEGGGTGDTEAFF
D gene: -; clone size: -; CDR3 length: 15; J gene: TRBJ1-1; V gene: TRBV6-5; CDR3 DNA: TGTGCCAGCAGTTACTCGAGGCAGGGGAAGACTGAAGCTTTCTTT; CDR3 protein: CASSYSRQGKTEAFF
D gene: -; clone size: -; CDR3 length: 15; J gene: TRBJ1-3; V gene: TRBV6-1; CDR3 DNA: TGTGCCAGCTCGACTCATATCGTCTCTGGAAACACCATATATTTT; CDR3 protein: CASSTHIVSGNTIYF
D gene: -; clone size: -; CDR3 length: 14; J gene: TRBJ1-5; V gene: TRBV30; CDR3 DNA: TGTGCCTGGAGCGACCAAACAGGGAATCAGCCCCAGCATTTT; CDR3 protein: CAWSDQTGNQPQHF
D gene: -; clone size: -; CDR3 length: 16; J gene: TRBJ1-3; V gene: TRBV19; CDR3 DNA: TGTGCCAGTAAGATGGACAAGGCCCAAGGCGGAAACACCATATATTTT; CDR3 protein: CASKMDKAQGGNTIYF
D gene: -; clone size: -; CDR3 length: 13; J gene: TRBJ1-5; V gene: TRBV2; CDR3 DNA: TGTGCCAGCAGTAGACCTGGAGATCAGCCCCAGCATTTT; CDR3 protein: CASSRPGDQPQHF
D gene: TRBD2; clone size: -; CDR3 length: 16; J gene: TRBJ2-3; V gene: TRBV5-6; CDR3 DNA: TGTGCCAGCACCCGTCGTGTGACTAGCAGTTCAGATACGCAGTATTTT; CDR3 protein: CASTRRVTSSSDTQYF
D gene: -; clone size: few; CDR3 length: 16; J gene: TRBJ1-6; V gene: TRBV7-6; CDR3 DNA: TGTGCCAGCAGCTTCGGCCCTCCCCAGGGATTATCACCCCTCCACTTT; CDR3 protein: CASSFGPPQGLSPLHF
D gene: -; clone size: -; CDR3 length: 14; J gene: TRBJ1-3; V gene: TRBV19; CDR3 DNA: TGTGCCAGTAGTATTCCGACAGTTGGAAACACCATATATTTT; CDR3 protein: CASSIPTVGNTIYF
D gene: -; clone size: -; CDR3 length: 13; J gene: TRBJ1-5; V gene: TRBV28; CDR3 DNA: TGTGCCAGCAGTCCAACAGGGTTTCAGCCCCAGCATTTT; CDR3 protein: CASSPTGFQPQHF
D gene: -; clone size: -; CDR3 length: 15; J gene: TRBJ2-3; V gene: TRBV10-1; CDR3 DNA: TGCGCCAGCAGTGAGGAATTGCGTGCCACAGATACGCAGTATTTT; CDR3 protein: CASSEELRATDTQYF
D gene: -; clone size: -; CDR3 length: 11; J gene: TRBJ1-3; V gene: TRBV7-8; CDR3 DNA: TGTGCCAGCAGCTTATCAGACACCATATATTTT; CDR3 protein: CASSLSDTIYF
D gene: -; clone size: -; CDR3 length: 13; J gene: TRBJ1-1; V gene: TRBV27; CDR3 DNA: TGTGCCAGCAGTTTTAATCCCACAGGGTTGGCTTTCTTT; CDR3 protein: CASSFNPTGLAFF
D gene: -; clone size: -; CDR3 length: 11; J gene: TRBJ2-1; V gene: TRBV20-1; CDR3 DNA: TGCAGTGCTGGGACCCCCAATGAGCAGTTCTTC; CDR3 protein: CSAGTPNEQFF
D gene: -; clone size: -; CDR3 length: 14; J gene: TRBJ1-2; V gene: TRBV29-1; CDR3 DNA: TGCAGCGTTGAAGATCAACGGAACCTCTATGGCTACACCTTC; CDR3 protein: CSVEDQRNLYGYTF
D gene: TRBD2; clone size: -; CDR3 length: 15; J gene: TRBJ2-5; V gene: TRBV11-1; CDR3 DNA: TGTGCCAGCAGCCACCCCGTTTCTAGCGGGGAGACCCAGTACTTC; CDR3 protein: CASSHPVSSGETQYF
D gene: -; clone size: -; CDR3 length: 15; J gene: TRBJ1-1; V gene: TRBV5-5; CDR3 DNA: TGTGCCAGCAGCTTGGCATCCAGGGTGAACACTGAAGCTTTCTTT; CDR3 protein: CASSLASRVNTEAFF
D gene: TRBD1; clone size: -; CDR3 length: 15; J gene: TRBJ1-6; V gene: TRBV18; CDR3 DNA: TGTGCCAGCTCCTTCCCCGACAGGGGTAGTTCACCCCTCCACTTT; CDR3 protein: CASSFPDRGSSPLHF
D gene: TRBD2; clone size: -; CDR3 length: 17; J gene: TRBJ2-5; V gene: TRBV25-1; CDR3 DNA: TGTGCCAGCACCCTAAGGGCGGGGGTAGGGGTCCAAGAGACCCAGTACTTC; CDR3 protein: CASTLRAGVGVQETQYF
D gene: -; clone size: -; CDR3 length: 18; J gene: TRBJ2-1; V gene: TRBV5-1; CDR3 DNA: TGCGCCAGCAGCTTGGTGATGACAAGGGACCCGAATTACAATGAGCAGTTCTTC; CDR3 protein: CASSLVMTRDPNYNEQFF
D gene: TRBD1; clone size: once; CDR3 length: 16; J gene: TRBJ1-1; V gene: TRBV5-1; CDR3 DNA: TGCGCCAGCAGCTGGGGTGTGAGGGGGCAGAACACTGAAGCTTTCTTT; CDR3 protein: CASSWGVRGQNTEAFF
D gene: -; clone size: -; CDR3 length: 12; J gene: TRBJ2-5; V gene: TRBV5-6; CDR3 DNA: TGTGCCAGCAGCTCAGGGGAAGAGACCCAGTACTTC; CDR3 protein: CASSSGEETQYF
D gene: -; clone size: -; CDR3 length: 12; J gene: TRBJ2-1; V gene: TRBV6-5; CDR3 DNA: TGTGCCAGCGGGAGGACATATCATGAGCAGTTCTTC; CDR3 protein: CASGRTYHEQFF
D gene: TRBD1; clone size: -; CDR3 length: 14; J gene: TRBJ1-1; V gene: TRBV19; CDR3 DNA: TGTGCCAGTAGTATTCGACAGGGAGTCACTGAAGCTTTCTTT; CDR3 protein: CASSIRQGVTEAFF
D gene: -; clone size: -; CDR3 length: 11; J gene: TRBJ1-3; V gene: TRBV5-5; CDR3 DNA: TGTGCCAGCACCCCGGGGGACACCATATATTTT; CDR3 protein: CASTPGDTIYF
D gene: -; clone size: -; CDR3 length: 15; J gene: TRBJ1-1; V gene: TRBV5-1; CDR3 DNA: TGCGCCAGCAGCCCCCCGAACTTGGTTAACACTGAAGCTTTCTTT; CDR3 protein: CASSPPNLVNTEAFF
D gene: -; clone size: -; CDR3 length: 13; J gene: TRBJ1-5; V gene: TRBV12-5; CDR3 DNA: TGTGCTAGTGGTCCGGATAGCAATCAGCCCCAGCATTTT; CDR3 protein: CASGPDSNQPQHF
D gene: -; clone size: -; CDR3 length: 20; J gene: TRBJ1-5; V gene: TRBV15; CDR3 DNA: TGTGCCACCAGCAGAGATCAGGAGGGTCGAGAATTGAATGCCAATCAGCCCCAGCATTTT; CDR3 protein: CATSRDQEGRELNANQPQHF
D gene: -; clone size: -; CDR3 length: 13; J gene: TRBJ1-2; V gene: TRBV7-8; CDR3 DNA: TGTGCCAGCAGCGCCGGACGGTCCTATGGCTACACCTTC; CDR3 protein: CASSAGRSYGYTF
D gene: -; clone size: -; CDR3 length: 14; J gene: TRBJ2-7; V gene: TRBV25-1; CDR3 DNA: TGTGCCAGCAGTGTTCAGGGTCGCCATTACGAGCAGTACTTC; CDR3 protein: CASSVQGRHYEQYF
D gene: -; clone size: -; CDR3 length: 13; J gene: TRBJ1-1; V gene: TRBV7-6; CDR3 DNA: TGTGCCAGCAGCTTAGAGGGCCTAACTGAAGCTTTCTTT; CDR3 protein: CASSLEGLTEAFF
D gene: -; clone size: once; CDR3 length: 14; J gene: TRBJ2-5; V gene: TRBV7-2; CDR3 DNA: TGTGCCAGCAGCTTATATGACTCCCTGGAGACCCAGTACTTC; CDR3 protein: CASSLYDSLETQYF
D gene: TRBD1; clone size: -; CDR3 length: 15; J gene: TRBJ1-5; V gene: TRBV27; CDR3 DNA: TGTGCCAGCAGTTTAGCAGGGGGGGCCCATCAGCCCCAGCATTTT; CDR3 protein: CASSLAGGAHQPQHF
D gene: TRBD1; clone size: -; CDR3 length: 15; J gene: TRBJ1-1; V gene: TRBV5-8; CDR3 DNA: TGTGCCAGCAGCCGTCATCGGACAGGGTTCGCTGAAGCTTTCTTT; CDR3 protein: CASSRHRTGFAEAFF
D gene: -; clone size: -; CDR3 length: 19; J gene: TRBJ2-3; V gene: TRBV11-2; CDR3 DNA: TGTGCCAGCAGCTTAGTTCCAACTCCGGGACACCTACCCACAGATACGCAGTATTTT; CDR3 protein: CASSLVPTPGHLPTDTQYF
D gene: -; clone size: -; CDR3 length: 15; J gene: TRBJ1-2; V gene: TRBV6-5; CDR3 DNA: TGTGCCAGCAGTTACCTGGCCAGCTCCTCAAGTGGCTACACCTTC; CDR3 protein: CASSYLASSSSGYTF
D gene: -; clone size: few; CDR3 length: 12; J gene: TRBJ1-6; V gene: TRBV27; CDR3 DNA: TGTGCCAGCTGGGAGGTTAATTCACCCCTCCACTTT; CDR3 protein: CASWEVNSPLHF
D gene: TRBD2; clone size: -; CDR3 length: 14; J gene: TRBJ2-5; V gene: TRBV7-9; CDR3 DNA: TGTGCCAGCAGCCCGCTAGCGGGGACTGAGACCCAGTACTTC; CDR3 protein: CASSPLAGTETQYF
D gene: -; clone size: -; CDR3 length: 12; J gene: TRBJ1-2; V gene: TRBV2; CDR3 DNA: TGTGCCAACAACATCATGCATTATGGCTACACCTTC; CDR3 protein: CANNIMHYGYTF
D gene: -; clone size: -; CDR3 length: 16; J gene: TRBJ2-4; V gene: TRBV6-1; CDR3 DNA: TGTGCCAGCAGTGAAGTCGCGCTGATGGGCAAAAACATTCAGTACTTC; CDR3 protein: CASSEVALMGKNIQYF
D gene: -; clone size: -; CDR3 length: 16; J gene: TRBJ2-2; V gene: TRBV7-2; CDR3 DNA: TGTGCCAGCAGCGAACACAACCGCCTAGCCCCCGGGGAGCTGTTTTTT; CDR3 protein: CASSEHNRLAPGELFF
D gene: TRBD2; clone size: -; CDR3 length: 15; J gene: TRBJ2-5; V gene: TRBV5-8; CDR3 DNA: TGTGCCAGCAGCTTGGGGGAGGGGAGATCGGAGACCCAGTACTTC; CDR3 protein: CASSLGEGRSETQYF
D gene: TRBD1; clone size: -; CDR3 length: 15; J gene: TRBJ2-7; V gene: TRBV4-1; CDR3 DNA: TGCGCCAGCAGCCAGGGGACAGGAGGGGCCTACGAGCAGTACTTC; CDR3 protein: CASSQGTGGAYEQYF